Reported below is one TCR beta chain. This record comes from a study of blood T cell repertoires in COVID-19. Study-level background: Sites across the United States, Italy and Spain contributed samples from acute and convalescent COVID-19. PBMCs, B-cell-depleted T cells, or T cells provided the cDNA or gDNA that made up the material.

This CDR3 contains 14 residues. V was clipped by 4 bases and J by 4 bases; unmatched bases: 4. Germline V lookup: CDR1 MRHNA, CDR2 SNTAGT. Authors' analysis steps: The authors estimated nucleated cell counts from reference gene primer amplification. The repertoire was sequenced with immunoSEQ multiplex PCR; TCRdb's copy has only in-frame clones and lacks some. V and J calls and clone size are copied from that table; D and trimming were computed from the DNA. Seen here are roughly 15,000 clones, roughly four fifths observed once, and the top ten hold about a fifth. The chain combines TRBV6-4 with TRBJ2-3; 8 bases align to TRBD2. The receptor's source is a man of 80 years or more with active COVID-19. The sequenced sample consisted of peripheral blood. The chain's CDR3 is CASSGSGNPDTQYF. DNA for the CDR3: TGTGCCAGCAGTGGTAGCGGGAACCCAGATACGCAGTATTTT.